Detailed here is one TCR beta chain. The record originates from a study of blood T cell repertoires in COVID-19. Germline V CDR1 and CDR2: SGHVS, FQNEAQ. The CDR3 totals 16 residues. V was cut by 1 base and J by 0 bases, with 9 bases left in between. TCRdb's copy holds only in-frame clones and misses some; the assay was immunoSEQ multiplex PCR. There are about 400,000 clones in the sample; around 87% occur only once, and roughly 9.4% lies in the top ten. This TCR was sampled from a woman between 50 and 59 years old who had recovered from COVID-19. The specimen sequenced was PBMCs or T cells enriched from blood (not recorded which). The gene calls are TRBV7-8 and TRBJ2-2; possibly TRBD1 for D (6 bases). The DNA of the CDR3 is TGTGCCAGCAGCTTAGTCAGGGGCTCGAACACCGGGGAGCTGTTTTTT. This gives the protein CASSLVRGSNTGELFF.